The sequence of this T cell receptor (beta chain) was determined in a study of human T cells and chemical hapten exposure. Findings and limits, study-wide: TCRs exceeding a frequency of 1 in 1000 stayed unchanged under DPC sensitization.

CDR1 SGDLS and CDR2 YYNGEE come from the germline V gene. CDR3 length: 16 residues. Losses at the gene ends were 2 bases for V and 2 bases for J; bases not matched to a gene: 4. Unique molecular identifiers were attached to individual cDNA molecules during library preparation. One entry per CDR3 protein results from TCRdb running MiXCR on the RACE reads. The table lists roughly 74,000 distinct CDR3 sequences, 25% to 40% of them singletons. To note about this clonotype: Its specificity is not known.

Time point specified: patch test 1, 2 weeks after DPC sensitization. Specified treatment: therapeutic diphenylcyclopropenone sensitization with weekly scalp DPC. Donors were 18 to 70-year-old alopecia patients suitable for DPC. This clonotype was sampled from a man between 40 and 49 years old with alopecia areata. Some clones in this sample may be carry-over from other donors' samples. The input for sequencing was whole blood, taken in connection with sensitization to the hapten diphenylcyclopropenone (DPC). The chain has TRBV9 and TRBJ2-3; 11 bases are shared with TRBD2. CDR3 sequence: CASSVGTSGLTDTQYF. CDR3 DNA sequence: TGTGCCAGCAGCGTGGGGACTAGCGGACTCACAGATACGCAGTATTTT.